The text below deals with one T cell receptor (beta chain). Its antigen is still unknown. No base quality information exists; no much larger clone differs at one position. These data belong to a study of control samples from healthy donors and cancer patients (dated by TCRdb to 2020 to 2022). The CDR3 holds 16 amino acids from the cysteine to the phenylalanine. CDR3 DNA only is kept here, 48 bases in frame from base 1. The CDR1 and CDR2 encoded by the germline V gene are SGHVS and FQNEAQ. V and J are truncated by 6 bases and 4 bases respectively, leaving an intervening sequence of 19 bases. The library relied on the immunoSEQ multiplex PCR assay. TCRdb mirrors the immuneACCESS table, restricted to in-frame sequences. Some clones are absent from its copies; in checked studies, under half trace to an unresolved V gene, and the reason for the others is unknown. Present in this sample are about 120,000 clones, less than 95% of which were seen just once. 3.6% of the sample is in the top ten clones.

The material sequenced was blood. The sequence was collected from a man aged 25-45 years in good health. The rearranged segments are TRBV7-8 and TRBJ1-5, and TRBD1 may be the D gene, going by 6 matching bases. The DNA is TGTGCCAGCAGTTCTCCCCGCAGGGGTGCAAATCAGCCCCAGCATTTT. This sequence encodes CASSSPRRGANQPQHF.